This entry features one T cell receptor beta chain sequence. Its antigen is as yet unknown. The PCR ran on 60 Vbeta and 13 Jbeta primers. Assay used: immunoSEQ multiplex PCR; TCRdb lists only in-frame clones, some missing. The table shows about 96,000 clones, with approximately 79% occurring only once. The data derive from a study of cytomegalovirus exposure and HLA in healthy donors. The study's findings and limits: Overall, roughly 150 TCR beta chains were annotated as cytomegalovirus-associated. Across all donors, roughly uniform sequencing depth was an assumption of the presence/absence analyses.

V dropped 2 bases and J dropped 9; count of bases not matched to a gene: 31. The CDR3 is 22 amino acids. Per germline, CDR1 SGHTA and CDR2 FQGTGA. The specimen was PBMCs. The chain carries TRBV7-3 and TRBJ1-1, with 9 bases aligning to TRBD1. This sequence was found in a man aged 30 to 45 in good health and CMV-seronegative. The CDR3, as DNA: TGTGCCAGCAGCTTATGGGACAGGGATCCCCTGAACACTGAGACCCCCAGGGTAAAAGCTTTCTTT. Translation: CASSLWDRDPLNTETPRVKAFF.